Listed here is a single T cell receptor (beta chain). The antigen remains unidentified. Libraries were prepared by immunoSEQ multiplex PCR; TCRdb keeps only in-frame clonotypes and omits some of them. Among around 150,000 clones listed, less than 95% were seen once. This sample stems from a study of T cell responses to AZD1222 COVID-19 vaccine. Across the whole study: Investigators merged groups given second doses at roughly 4 or roughly 12 weeks. Study findings and constraints: Unmutated regions of variants are reportedly targeted by nearly half of spike-specific TCRs.

The germline V gene encodes CDR1 SGDLS and CDR2 YYNGEE. V was clipped by 3 bases and J by 7 bases; unmatched bases: 1. CDR3 length: 12 amino acids. The chain joins TRBV9 to TRBJ1-2; 9 bases map to TRBD1. Sequencing was performed on peripheral blood, taken on day 0 of AZD1222 vaccination. The sequence came from an adult in good health. The CDR3 DNA sequence: TGTGCCAGCAGCGGGGACAGGGTTGGCTACACCTTC. It yields the protein CASSGDRVGYTF. The variable domain in full, with the rest retrieved from reference TRBV9 and TRBJ1-2, is DSGVTQTPKHLITATGQRVTLRCSPRSGDLSVYWYQQSLDQGLQFLIQYYNGEERAKGNILERFSAQQFPDLHSELNLSSLELGDSALYFCASSGDRVGYTFGSGTRLTVV.